The rows below give T cell receptor beta chains drawn from one sample of a study of early T cells in non-severe SARS-CoV-2 infection. One entry per CDR3 protein, called by TCRdb with MiXCR from the 5' RACE reads. The sample shows more than 60,000 distinct CDR3 sequences, more than 4% of them seen only once. Sequenced sample: whole blood. The source is an adult who was a healthcare worker with PCR-confirmed SARS-CoV-2 infection or an uninfected control (not recorded which). The CDR3 runs from the conserved cysteine through the conserved F or W. The D gene is left open where the match is weak. Size is omitted from some rows. Given values are once, few, many or a class for expanded clones.

>TRBJ1-5|many|TRBV9|NA
CASSPHQGSNQPQHF
TGTGCCAGCAGCCCCCATCAGGGAAGCAATCAGCCCCAGCATTTT
>TRBJ2-2|many|TRBV20-1|TRBD1
CSARPGQTDPGELFF
TGCAGTGCTAGACCGGGACAGACGGACCCGGGGGAGCTGTTTTTT
>TRBJ1-6|many|TRBV10-3|NA
CAISDWQRNSPLHF
TGTGCCATCAGTGATTGGCAAAGAAATTCACCCCTCCACTTT
>TRBJ2-1|many|TRBV2|NA
CASSHPKDEQFF
TGTGCCAGCAGCCACCCTAAGGATGAGCAGTTCTTC
>TRBJ2-3|many|TRBV7-3|TRBD2
CASSQGLATTDTQYF
TGTGCCAGCAGCCAGGGACTAGCCACCACAGATACGCAGTATTTT
>TRBJ1-2|many|TRBV2|NA
CASSENRVNYGYTF
TGTGCCAGCAGTGAAAACAGGGTGAACTATGGCTACACCTTC
>TRBJ2-6|few|TRBV7-2|NA
CASSLVAGQGTAGANVLTF
TGTGCCAGCAGCTTAGTCGCTGGGCAGGGGACTGCTGGGGCCAACGTCCTGACTTTC
>TRBJ2-3|NA|TRBV5-1|TRBD2
CASSHRTSGNTDTQYF
TGCGCCAGCAGCCACCGGACTAGCGGAAACACAGATACGCAGTATTTT
>TRBJ2-4|few|TRBV19|NA
CASSIGIGNSGNIQYF
TGTGCCAGTAGTATCGGGATCGGCAATAGTGGGAACATTCAGTACTTC
>TRBJ2-7|few|TRBV7-2|NA
CASSLAGVVYEQYF
TGTGCCAGCAGCTTAGCGGGAGTGGTCTACGAGCAGTACTTC
>TRBJ2-3|few|TRBV28|NA
CASSLTDTDTQYF
TGTGCCAGCAGTTTAACGGACACAGATACGCAGTATTTT
>TRBJ2-5|many|TRBV6-6|TRBD2
CASSYRGEEETQYF
TGTGCCAGCAGTTACCGGGGGGAGGAAGAGACCCAGTACTTC
>TRBJ1-3|many|TRBV12-3/TRBV12-4|NA
CASNTGFGGNTIYF
TGTGCCAGCAATACAGGGTTCGGCGGAAACACCATATATTTT
>TRBJ1-2|many|TRBV29-1|NA
CSAGESHYGYTF
TGCAGCGCGGGCGAGTCCCACTATGGCTACACCTTC
>TRBJ2-7|many|TRBV20-1|TRBD2
CSARERGDYEQYF
TGCAGTGCTAGAGAGCGGGGGGACTACGAGCAGTACTTC
>TRBJ1-1|many|TRBV29-1|TRBD1
CSVTTGQGAGAAFF
TGCAGCGTTACCACCGGACAGGGGGCTGGAGCAGCTTTCTTT
>TRBJ2-1|many|TRBV5-1|NA
CASRPWGMVSSYNEQFF
TGCGCCAGCCGTCCGTGGGGGATGGTATCCTCCTACAATGAGCAGTTCTTC
>TRBJ1-1|few|TRBV20-1|NA
CSARGQNTEAFF
TGCAGTGCTAGAGGCCAGAACACTGAAGCTTTCTTT
>TRBJ2-1|many|TRBV6-1|TRBD2
CASQPTSGINNEQFF
TGTGCCAGTCAACCGACTAGCGGGATTAACAATGAGCAGTTCTTC
>TRBJ2-7|few|TRBV12-3/TRBV12-4|TRBD2
CASSFGTSGGIYEQYF
TGTGCCAGCAGTTTCGGGACTAGCGGAGGTATCTACGAGCAGTACTTC
>TRBJ2-1|NA|TRBV11-3|TRBD2
CASSFASGGAINEQFF
TGTGCCAGCAGCTTTGCTAGCGGGGGGGCTATAAATGAGCAGTTCTTC
>TRBJ2-1|many|TRBV25-1|TRBD1
CASSGDRGYNEQFF
TGTGCCAGCAGTGGGGACAGAGGATACAATGAGCAGTTCTTC
>TRBJ2-7|few|TRBV7-9|NA
CASSVTGTSYEQYF
TGTGCCAGCAGCGTCACAGGGACCTCCTACGAGCAGTACTTC
>TRBJ2-3|many|TRBV11-3|NA
CASSDPRSQTQYF
TGTGCCAGCAGCGACCCTCGCTCCCAGACGCAGTATTTT
>TRBJ2-1|NA|TRBV19|NA
CASSIRLEGSEQFF
TGTGCCAGTAGTATCCGACTAGAGGGAAGTGAGCAGTTCTTC
>TRBJ1-6|many|TRBV12-3/TRBV12-4|NA
CASRKGLGHSPLHF
TGTGCCAGCAGAAAGGGACTGGGGCATTCACCCCTCCACTTT
>TRBJ2-3|few|TRBV7-8|NA
CASSLGGNRADTQYF
TGTGCCAGCAGCTTAGGCGGGAACCGTGCAGATACGCAGTATTTT
>TRBJ2-6|many|TRBV20-1|NA
CSAREDGANVLTF
TGCAGTGCTAGAGAGGATGGGGCCAACGTCCTGACTTTC
>TRBJ2-7|many|TRBV20-1|TRBD1
CSARVGGVYEQYF
TGCAGTGCTAGAGTAGGGGGCGTCTACGAGCAGTACTTC
>TRBJ2-2|NA|TRBV2|NA
CASSGAGTSNTGELFF
TGTGCCAGCAGTGGGGCGGGGACTTCGAACACCGGGGAGCTGTTTTTT
>TRBJ1-2|many|TRBV19|NA
CASSSQGTIFGYTF
TGTGCCAGTAGTTCACAGGGAACCATTTTCGGCTACACCTTC
>TRBJ1-4|few|TRBV20-1|NA
CSARDSSEGTEKLFF
TGCAGTGCTAGAGATTCGTCGGAGGGGACGGAAAAACTGTTTTTT
>TRBJ2-1|many|TRBV7-3|NA
CASSQPFTSSYNEQFF
TGTGCCAGCAGCCAACCTTTCACCAGCTCCTACAATGAGCAGTTCTTC
>TRBJ2-3|many|TRBV5-6|TRBD2
CASSRTSRSTDTQYF
TGTGCCAGCAGCCGGACTAGTCGGTCCACAGATACGCAGTATTTT
>TRBJ2-2|many|TRBV3-1|NA
CASSLGIAENTGELFF
TGTGCCAGCAGCCTTGGGATAGCGGAGAACACCGGGGAGCTGTTTTTT
>TRBJ1-5|NA|TRBV12-3/TRBV12-4|NA
CASSLGRRTGPQHF
TGTGCCAGCAGTTTAGGCAGAAGGACTGGGCCCCAGCATTTT
>TRBJ1-4|many|TRBV5-4|TRBD1
CASSLDRGNEKLFF
TGTGCCAGCAGCCTGGACAGGGGTAATGAAAAACTGTTTTTT
>TRBJ2-3|many|TRBV20-1|NA
CSARPQRVATDTQYF
TGCAGTGCTCGACCCCAAAGGGTTGCGACAGATACGCAGTATTTT
>TRBJ1-2|many|TRBV29-1|NA
CSAGAVEGYGYTF
TGCAGCGCTGGGGCCGTCGAAGGCTATGGCTACACCTTC
>TRBJ2-3|many|TRBV7-2|TRBD2
CASSLPELAFVDTQYF
TGTGCCAGCAGCCTCCCTGAACTAGCGTTTGTAGATACGCAGTATTTT
>TRBJ1-1|many|TRBV7-9|TRBD1
CASSRWDSDTAFF
TGTGCCAGCAGCCGGTGGGACAGTGATACAGCTTTCTTT
>TRBJ2-7|many|TRBV5-1|NA
CASSLGQAENYEQYF
TGCGCCAGCAGCTTGGGGCAGGCAGAGAACTACGAGCAGTACTTC
>TRBJ2-3|few|TRBV2|NA
CATRRTPDTDTQYF
TGTGCCACCCGGAGGACACCCGACACAGATACGCAGTATTTT
>TRBJ2-2|few|TRBV9|TRBD2
CASSVVGLAGSGELFF
TGTGCCAGCAGCGTAGTGGGACTAGCGGGGTCCGGGGAGCTGTTTTTT
>TRBJ2-1|few|TRBV9|TRBD2
CASSERDWLYNEQFF
TGTGCCAGCAGCGAGCGGGACTGGCTCTACAATGAGCAGTTCTTC